Described below is a single T cell receptor beta chain sequence and its context. The sample is drawn from a study of technical replicates of blood from a handful of donors. Profiling relied on immunoSEQ multiplex PCR, and the TCRdb table lists in-frame clones only, not all of them. The table shows roughly 60,000 clones, with about 86% occurring only once. CDR3 length equals 14 residues. The V gene's germline CDR1 is SEHNR and CDR2 FQNEAQ (reference sequence). The ends lost 5 bases at V and 2 bases at J; junction bases unmatched: 2. Sequencing was done on a sample of PBMCs. The V call is TRBV7-9, the J call TRBJ2-1; TRBD2 agrees at 8 bases. The receptor was isolated from a human donor in good health. Some clones in this sample may be carry-over from other donors' samples. CDR3 coding DNA: TGTGCCAGCAGCCGGGGGGGGACCTACAATGAGCAGTTCTTC. Residues: CASSRGGTYNEQFF.